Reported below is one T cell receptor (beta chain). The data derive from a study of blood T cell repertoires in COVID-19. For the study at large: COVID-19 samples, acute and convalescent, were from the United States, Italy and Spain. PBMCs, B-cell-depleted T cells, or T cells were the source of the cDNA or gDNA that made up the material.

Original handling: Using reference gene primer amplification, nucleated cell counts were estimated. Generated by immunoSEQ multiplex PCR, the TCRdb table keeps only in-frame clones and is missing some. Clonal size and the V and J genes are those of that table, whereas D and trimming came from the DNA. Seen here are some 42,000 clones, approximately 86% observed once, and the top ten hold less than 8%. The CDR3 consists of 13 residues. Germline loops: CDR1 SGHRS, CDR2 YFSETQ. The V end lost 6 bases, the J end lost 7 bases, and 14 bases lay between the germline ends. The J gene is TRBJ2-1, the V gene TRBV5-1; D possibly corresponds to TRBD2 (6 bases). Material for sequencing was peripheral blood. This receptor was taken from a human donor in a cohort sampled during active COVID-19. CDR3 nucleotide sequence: TGCGCCAGCACCCCCCCGGGAGAGAATGAGCAGTTCTTC. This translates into CASTPPGENEQFF.